Below, 26 T cell receptor beta chains from the same sample are listed, as sequenced in a study of T cells in Graves' hyperthyroidism and ophthalmopathy. Amplification yielded TCR beta CDR3 regions, with RNA transcripts as the source. TCR CDR3 regions were first amplified by RT-PCR with HTBI primers. Using its own MiXCR run on the multiplex PCR reads, TCRdb lists one record per CDR3 protein. This table holds about 410,000 distinct CDR3 sequences, about 15% found once. Material: blood. Every receptor here comes from a man younger than 30 with Graves' ophthalmopathy.

This clonotype was observed many times. This chain connects TRBV5-5 to TRBJ1-1; no definite D call. V was shortened by 1 base and J by 1 base, with 11 bases between the two germline ends. In germline, CDR1 is SGHKS, CDR2 YYEKEE (reference sequence). The CDR3 length is 15 residues. The CDR3 spells CASSLYGIQNTEAFF. The DNA for the CDR3 is TGTGCCAGCAGCTTGTATGGGATTCAGAACACTGAAGCTTTCTTT.

This clonotype was counted many times. This chain uses TRBV20-1 with TRBJ2-5; D tentatively reads TRBD1 or TRBD2 (5 bases each). The CDR3 has 13 residues. From germline, CDR1 is DFQATT and CDR2 SNEGSKA (reference sequence). V lost 6 bases, J lost 5 bases, and 16 bases lay in between. CDR3 amino acids: CSARTWGWETQYF. The CDR3 DNA is TGCAGTGCAAGGACCTGGGGGTGGGAGACCCAGTACTTC.

This clonotype was seen a few times. The rearrangement links TRBV14 to TRBJ2-1, with D unclear. The CDR3 is 16 residues long. V gave up 0 bases and J gave up 6 bases, with 15 bases separating them. Germline lookup yields CDR1 SGHDN and CDR2 FVKESK. The DNA for the CDR3 is TGTGCCAGCAGCCAAGATAGGTATTCGGCCACCAATGAGCAGTTCTTC. This codes for CASSQDRYSATNEQFF.

On this clonotype: A much bigger clone sits one base away, suggesting this may be a read error. The chain uses TRBV10-3 and TRBJ1-4, with 9 bases lining up with TRBD1. Germline V gene lookup returns CDR1 ENHRY and CDR2 SYGVKD. This CDR3 is 14 amino acids long. The CDR3 sequence is CAISPGTGNEKLLF. CDR3 nucleotides: TGTGCCATCAGCCCCGGGACAGGGAATGAAAAACTGCTTTTT.

The CDR3 nucleotides are TGTGCCAGCAGCTTGCCCGGGACAGGGGGCCAAGAGACCCAGTACTTC. Protein: CASSLPGTGGQETQYF. The chain uses TRBV5-6 and TRBJ2-5; 11 bases agree with TRBD1. Germline V gene sequence: CDR1 SGHDT, CDR2 YYEEEE. The CDR3 has 16 amino acids. Trimming cost V 1 base and J 1 base; bases outside gene matches: 3.

This clonotype has more than one count but fewer than ten. The rearrangement links TRBV7-2 to TRBJ1-1; tentatively, D is TRBD1 (5 bases). The CDR3 has 15 residues. V dropped 1 base and J dropped 6 bases, with 15 bases sitting between them. In germline, CDR1 is SGHTA, CDR2 FQGNSA. The CDR3 region is CASSLEFWGGAEAFF. The CDR3 DNA follows: TGTGCCAGCAGCTTAGAGTTTTGGGGGGGGGCTGAAGCTTTCTTT.

This clonotype was detected many times. The chain links TRBV5-1 to TRBJ2-1; 9 nucleotides agree with TRBD1. Germline-derived CDR1 and CDR2 are SGHRS and YFSETQ. This CDR3 contains 15 residues. V dropped 4 bases and J dropped 5; count of bases not matched to a gene: 7. The CDR3 here is CASSHPGQGNNEQFF. In DNA form, the CDR3 reads TGCGCCAGCAGCCATCCGGGACAGGGAAACAATGAGCAGTTCTTC.

Of note for this clonotype: With a much larger clone just one base away, this may be a read error. This sequence joins TRBV6-2 or TRBV6-3 and TRBJ1-1; no reliable D call. This CDR3 comprises 14 residues. The germline V gene has CDR1 MNHEY and CDR2 SVGEGT. The CDR3 loop reads CASSYLGETTGAFF. CDR3 DNA: TGTGCCAGCAGTTACCTAGGTGAGACCACTGGAGCTTTCTTT.

This clonotype was counted at least ten times. The J gene is TRBJ2-5, the V gene TRBV20-1, with 7 bases that match TRBD1. This CDR3 comprises 15 residues. Germline CDR1 reads DFQATT; CDR2 reads SNEGSKA (reference sequence). Trimming cost V 1 base and J 3 bases; bases outside gene matches: 8. DNA of the CDR3: TGCAGTGCTAGAGGCGTCAGGGGGATGGAAGAGACCCAGTACTTC. This encodes CSARGVRGMEETQYF.

This clonotype showed up many times. The chain recombines TRBV12-3 or TRBV12-4 with TRBJ2-2; 10 nucleotides align to TRBD2. Unmatched junction bases numbered 7, after V lost 11 bases and J lost 4 bases. The CDR3 covers 14 residues. The CDR3 loop reads CAGHSGGSTGELFF. The CDR3 DNA reads as TGTGCCGGACATAGCGGGGGGAGCACCGGGGAGCTGTTTTTT.

This clonotype was counted only a few times. The chain combines TRBV7-9 with TRBJ2-1; no reliable D call. The CDR3 runs to 13 residues. Trimming cost V 0 bases and J 9 bases, with 9 bases left between them. Germline CDR1 SEHNR, CDR2 FQNEAQ (reference sequence). The CDR3 sequence is CASSLALESEQFF. Here the CDR3 DNA reads TGTGCCAGCAGCTTAGCTTTAGAAAGTGAGCAGTTCTTC. Complete variable domain (other parts from reference TRBV7-9 and TRBJ2-1): DTGVSQNPRHKITKRGQNVTFRCDPISEHNRLYWYRQTLGQGPEFLTYFQNEAQLEKSRLLSDRFSAERPKGSFSTLEIQRTEQGDSAMYLCASSLALESEQFFGPGTRLTVL.

This clonotype occurred many times. V usage is TRBV5-1 and J usage is TRBJ2-7; 15 bases fit TRBD2. Trimming cost V 4 bases and J 2 bases; bases outside gene matches: 7. The CDR3 extends over 17 amino acids. CDR1 and CDR2 (germline): SGHRS, YFSETQ. The CDR3 loop is CASSPGLAGGGAYEQYF. CDR3 bases: TGCGCCAGCAGCCCGGGACTAGCGGGAGGCGGGGCCTACGAGCAGTACTTC.

Ten or more counts support this clonotype. CDR3 in amino acids: CASSPGLEWYEQYF. DNA of the CDR3: TGTGCCAGCAGCCCCGGACTAGAATGGTACGAGCAGTACTTC. The gene calls are TRBV2 and TRBJ2-7; TRBD2 aligns across 7 bases. The junction had 9 bases not matched to a gene; V was cut back by 6 bases and J by 4 bases. Germline V gene data show CDR1 as SNHLY and CDR2 as FYNNEI. The CDR3 runs to 14 residues.

The V gene is TRBV10-1, the J gene TRBJ2-3; the D is unclear. Germline V gene sequence: CDR1 WNHNN, CDR2 SYGVQD (reference sequence). V lost 5 bases and J 4 bases, leaving 10 bases between the germline ends. CDR3 length equals 13 residues. CDR3 DNA sequence: TGCGCCAGCAGTATAGTTCTTTCAGATACGCAGTATTTT. Translating gives CASSIVLSDTQYF.

The chain has TRBV6-1 and TRBJ1-5, with D possibly TRBD1 on 5 matching bases. This CDR3 is 14 amino acids long. V lost 3 bases and J 6 bases, leaving 12 bases between the germline ends. Per the germline V gene, CDR1 is MNHNS and CDR2 is SASEGT. The CDR3 bases are TGTGCCAGCAGTGATTCAGGGTCTGTTCAGCCCCAGCATTTT. Translation: CASSDSGSVQPQHF.

The chain employs TRBV11-2 and TRBJ2-7; TRBD2 aligns across 9 bases. In germline, CDR1 is SGHAT, CDR2 FQNNGV. Trimming cost V 6 bases and J 6 bases; bases outside gene matches: 12. The CDR3 runs to 15 residues. CDR3 bases: TGTGCCAGCAGGGGCCACTCGGGACTAGCAGTCGAGCAGTACTTC. This codes for CASRGHSGLAVEQYF.

This clonotype was detected ten times or more. The rearrangement links TRBV11-2 to TRBJ1-1; 9 bases map to TRBD1. The CDR3 covers 14 residues. CDR1 and CDR2 from the germline V gene are SGHAT and FQNNGV. Trimming took 6 bases from V and 4 from J; bases not matched to a gene: 6. CDR3 amino acids: CASRGQGSITEAFF. The CDR3, as DNA: TGTGCCAGCAGAGGACAGGGGTCGATCACTGAAGCTTTCTTT.

This clonotype was recorded at least ten times. The chain carries TRBV30 and TRBJ2-1; 9 nucleotides align to TRBD2. The V gene's germline CDR1 is GTSNPN and CDR2 SVGIG (reference sequence). The CDR3 consists of 15 residues. V lost 0 bases and J lost 7; bases outside the gene matches: 7. CDR3 in DNA: TGTGCCTGGAGTGTACTTGCGGGGGGGTGGAATGAGCAGTTCTTC. As protein: CAWSVLAGGWNEQFF.

This clonotype was seen many times. This sequence joins TRBV5-1 and TRBJ2-1; TRBD2 matches at 7 bases. Looked up from germline, CDR1 is SGHRS and CDR2 is YFSETQ. The CDR3 loop spans 16 amino acids. The trim removed 3 bases at V and 2 bases at J, leaving 8 bases unmatched. CDR3 DNA: TGCGCCAGCAGCTGGAGGGCGGGAGAAACCTACAATGAGCAGTTCTTC. The encoded protein is CASSWRAGETYNEQFF. The full variable domain, rest sourced from reference TRBV5-1 and TRBJ2-1, is KAGVTQTPRYLIKTRGQQVTLSCSPISGHRSVSWYQQTPGQGLQFLFEYFSETQRNKGNFPGRFSGRQFSNSRSEMNVSTLELGDSALYLCASSWRAGETYNEQFFGPGTRLTVL.

The J gene is TRBJ1-6, the V gene TRBV7-9, with a possible D match to TRBD1 (6 bases). V was trimmed by 5 bases and J by 7 bases, leaving 15 bases between them. The CDR3 runs to 15 residues. Per germline, CDR1 SEHNR and CDR2 FQNEAQ (reference sequence). The chain's CDR3 is CASSPDKGGNSPLHF. CDR3 DNA: TGTGCCAGCAGCCCCGATAAGGGGGGGAATTCACCCCTCCACTTT.

In this sample, this clonotype turned up a few times. V and J are TRBV19 and TRBJ2-1, with 7 bases identical to TRBD2. V dropped 1 base and J dropped 0; count of bases not matched to a gene: 9. From germline, CDR1 is LNHDA and CDR2 SQIVND (reference sequence). The CDR3 is 18 amino acids. The CDR3 protein is CASSIGVLRERSYNEQFF. The DNA of the CDR3 is TGTGCCAGTAGTATAGGAGTGTTGCGGGAGCGCTCCTACAATGAGCAGTTCTTC.

Turning to this clonotype: Given a much more abundant clone one base away, this may be a read error. The V gene is TRBV18, the J gene TRBJ2-7; tentatively, D is TRBD1 (6 bases). V lost 6 bases, J lost 7 bases, and 16 bases lay in between. The CDR3 runs to 13 residues. The V gene's germline CDR1 is KGHSH and CDR2 LQKENI. DNA for the CDR3: TGTGCCAGCTCCCCAGGGGCGAACAGAGAGCAGTACTTC. It translates to CASSPGANREQYF.

This clonotype was picked up many times. The rearrangement uses TRBV5-1 and TRBJ1-5; TRBD1 matches at 7 bases. V gave up 8 bases and J gave up 0 bases; unmatched junction bases: 8. This CDR3 comprises 15 residues. Germline loops: CDR1 SGHRS, CDR2 YFSETQ. The CDR3 DNA sequence: TGCGCCAGTCAACAGGGGCCGAATAGCAATCAGCCCCAGCATTTT. Its protein product is CASQQGPNSNQPQHF. Complete variable domain (other parts from reference TRBV5-1 and TRBJ1-5): KAGVTQTPRYLIKTRGQQVTLSCSPISGHRSVSWYQQTPGQGLQFLFEYFSETQRNKGNFPGRFSGRQFSNSRSEMNVSTLELGDSALYLCASQQGPNSNQPQHFGDGTRLSIL.

This clonotype was seen many times. The genes are TRBV12-3 or TRBV12-4 and TRBJ2-5; D remains unclear. The V gene lost 5 bases and the J gene lost 1 base, with 23 bases spanning the gap. This CDR3 has 18 amino acids. Here the CDR3 reads CASSLLSFGVGPQETQYF. The CDR3 DNA follows: TGTGCCAGCAGTCTCCTTTCGTTTGGGGTCGGCCCCCAAGAGACCCAGTACTTC.

In its sample, this clonotype was seen a few times. V and J are TRBV9 and TRBJ1-2; a possible D gene is TRBD1 (5 bases). Trimming stripped 0 bases from V and 5 bases from J, with 8 bases between. The CDR3 sequence is 13 residues long. The germline V gene encodes CDR1 SGDLS and CDR2 YYNGEE. CDR3 nucleotides: TGTGCCAGCAGCGTAGACCAGGGTTATGGCTACACCTTC. Protein product: CASSVDQGYGYTF.

V and J are TRBV7-3 and TRBJ2-7; D is possibly TRBD1 or TRBD2 (7 bases each). V lost 5 bases and J 3 bases, leaving 17 bases between the germline ends. Looked up from germline, CDR1 is SGHTA and CDR2 is FQGTGA. This CDR3 spans 15 amino acids. The CDR3 loop is CASSQGRGPGYEQYF. In DNA form, the CDR3 reads TGTGCCAGCAGCCAGGGGAGGGGGCCCGGCTACGAGCAGTACTTC.